The 29 T cell receptor beta chains below come from one sample, sequenced in a study of shared clonotypes between healthy human individuals. Some clones are missing from TCRdb's copy, which holds only in-frame ones; the method was immunoSEQ multiplex PCR. Of about 470,000 clones detected, around 79% appear once; the ten largest clones hold roughly 13%. Sequenced material: PBMCs. These receptors were taken from a middle-aged woman in good health. Some clones in this sample may be carry-over from other donors' samples.

This clone was seen more than once but under ten times. The same CDR3 arises from other DNA sequences in this sample as well. The chain couples TRBV5-6 to TRBJ2-5; no reliable D call. V was clipped by 1 base and J by 5 bases, with 9 bases between them. This CDR3 is built from 13 residues. Germline V lookup: CDR1 SGHDT, CDR2 YYEEEE. The CDR3: CASSLWGGETQYF. In DNA, the CDR3 is TGTGCCAGCAGCTTGTGGGGTGGGGAGACCCAGTACTTC.

V is TRBV28 and J is TRBJ2-5; either TRBD1 or TRBD2 may supply D (5 bases each). Trimming left V 3 bases short and J 4 bases short, with 24 bases between. Germline CDR1 reads MDHEN; CDR2 reads SYDVKM. The CDR3 is made up of 18 amino acids. Written as DNA, the CDR3 is TGTGCCAGCAGTTTCCTGGGTGGGGGAGTGGGGAGTATAGAGACCCAGTACTTC. As protein: CASSFLGGGVGSIETQYF. Looking up the rest from reference TRBV28 and TRBJ2-5 gives the full variable domain: DVKVTQSSRYLVKRTGEKVFLECVQDMDHENMFWYRQDPGLGLRLIYFSYDVKMKEKGDIPEGYSVSREKKERFSLILESASTNQTSMYLCASSFLGGGVGSIETQYFGPGTRLLVL.

As to this clone: This may be a read error, as it is one base from a much larger clone. Other DNA sequences in this sample translate to the same CDR3. The V gene is TRBV27, the J gene TRBJ2-7, with no clear D. The germline V and J ends were trimmed by 4 bases and 0 bases, with 1 base remaining between them. The CDR3 length is 11 residues. Per the germline V gene, CDR1 is MNHEY and CDR2 is SMNVEV (reference sequence). The chain's CDR3 is CASSSSYEQYF. The CDR3 DNA reads TGTGCCAGCAGTTCCTCCTACGAGCAGTACTTC.

The V call is TRBV28, the J call TRBJ2-7; 7 bases fit TRBD2. V lost 8 bases to trimming and J lost 3 bases; unmatched junction nucleotides: 4. This CDR3 is built from 12 residues. The germline V gene has CDR1 MDHEN and CDR2 SYDVKM. Written as DNA, the CDR3 is TGTGCCAGCGGAGCGGGAAGCTACGAGCAGTACTTC. Residues: CASGAGSYEQYF. The variable domain in full, completed from reference TRBV28 and TRBJ2-7, reads DVKVTQSSRYLVKRTGEKVFLECVQDMDHENMFWYRQDPGLGLRLIYFSYDVKMKEKGDIPEGYSVSREKKERFSLILESASTNQTSMYLCASGAGSYEQYFGPGTRLTVT.

This clone was observed once. The chain recombines TRBV14 with TRBJ2-2; 7 bases agree with TRBD2. This CDR3 has 17 amino acids. Germline V gene lookup returns CDR1 SGHDN and CDR2 FVKESK. With 1 base clipped from V and 4 bases from J, the junction kept 9 bases outside the gene matches. CDR3 DNA: TGTGCCAGCAGCCAAGGTGTCTGGCGGGAGATCACCGGGGAGCTGTTTTTT. Amino acids: CASSQGVWREITGELFF.

The chain employs TRBV23-1 and TRBJ1-2, with TRBD1 identical over 8 bases. TRBV23-1 is noted as an ORF with a role that remains uncertain. The CDR3 totals 18 residues. The trim removed 9 bases at V and 4 bases at J, leaving 22 bases unmatched. CDR3 DNA: TGCGCCAGTTACGACAGGGGTTTCGTGCAGCTATACCGCTATGGCTACACCTTC. Translation gives CASYDRGFVQLYRYGYTF.

V usage is TRBV9 and J usage is TRBJ1-5; no clear D gene. The V gene lost 0 bases and the J gene lost 2 bases, with 6 bases spanning the gap. Looked up from germline, CDR1 is SGDLS and CDR2 is YYNGEE. The CDR3 totals 14 residues. The CDR3 nucleotides are TGTGCCAGCAGCGTAGACGGTGGCAATCAGCCCCAGCATTTT. Amino acids: CASSVDGGNQPQHF.

The chain is built from TRBV2 and TRBJ2-1; D possibly corresponds to TRBD2 (5 bases). Germline V gives CDR1 SNHLY, CDR2 FYNNEI. Between the trimmed V and J ends, which lost 7 bases and 3 bases, there was a span of 10 bases. The CDR3 contains 13 residues. CDR3 residues: CASTPGVYNEQFF. DNA for the CDR3: TGTGCCAGCACTCCCGGGGTCTACAATGAGCAGTTCTTC.

This sequence joins TRBV15 and TRBJ1-4; D is unclear. This CDR3 spans 18 amino acids. V was clipped by 0 bases and J by 7 bases, with 21 bases between them. CDR1 and CDR2 (germline): LNHNV, YYDKDF (reference sequence). Here the CDR3 reads CATSRDPGTAGKSEKLFF. The DNA for the CDR3 is TGTGCCACCAGCAGAGATCCGGGTACGGCCGGGAAGAGTGAAAAACTGTTTTTT.

The rearrangement links TRBV5-5 to TRBJ2-2; 9 positions agree with TRBD1. Germline V gene sequence: CDR1 SGHKS, CDR2 YYEKEE (reference sequence). V shed 4 bases, J shed 4 bases, and the junction held 5 bases outside the gene matches. The CDR3 is made up of 15 amino acids. In DNA form, the CDR3 reads TGTGCCAGCAGCGTGGACAGGGGCGGCACCGGGGAGCTGTTTTTT. It encodes CASSVDRGGTGELFF.

The chain is built from TRBV4-3 and TRBJ1-6; D not certain. CDR1 is LGHNA and CDR2 is YSLEER in the germline V gene. V gave up 3 bases and J gave up 7 bases, with 10 bases separating them. This CDR3 comprises 14 residues. The CDR3 DNA reads TGCGCCAGCAGCCAGCGGGCTAGGAATTCACCCCTCCACTTT. It translates to CASSQRARNSPLHF.

The chain employs TRBV28 and TRBJ2-3; no clear D. This CDR3 is built from 13 residues. Trimming removed 5 bases at V and 2 bases at J, with 8 bases between. Germline V gene data show CDR1 as MDHEN and CDR2 as SYDVKM. The CDR3 sequence: CASSTPYTDTQYF. The CDR3 region has the DNA TGTGCCAGCAGTACTCCATACACAGATACGCAGTATTTT.

The chain employs TRBV7-6 and TRBJ1-4; D is unclear. V lost 5 bases and J lost 9, with 19 bases in between. The CDR3 extends over 15 amino acids. The germline CDR1 and CDR2 sequences are SGHVS and FNYEAQ. The CDR3 protein is CASSHYSSRHKKLFF. The CDR3 DNA sequence: TGTGCCAGCAGCCATTACAGTTCCCGCCATAAAAAACTGTTTTTT.

The chain employs TRBV7-9 and TRBJ2-1; D is unresolved. The CDR3 covers 13 residues. Germline assignment: CDR1 SEHNR and CDR2 FQNEAQ (reference sequence). Trimming cost V 7 bases and J 6 bases, with 13 bases left between them. CDR3 bases: TGTGCCAGCACTGACCATTCGACCAATGAGCAGTTCTTC. Translating gives CASTDHSTNEQFF.

The V and J genes are TRBV9 and TRBJ2-1; tentative D call: TRBD2 (7 bases). This CDR3 spans 16 amino acids. V lost 0 bases and J 6 bases, leaving 16 bases between the germline ends. The germline CDR1 and CDR2 sequences are SGDLS and YYNGEE. CDR3 DNA sequence: TGTGCCAGCAGCGTAGACGGGGGGCAGGGATCCAATGAGCAGTTCTTC. Its protein is CASSVDGGQGSNEQFF.

The chain links TRBV28 to TRBJ1-1, with 7 bases aligning to TRBD1. Trimming at V came to 7 bases and at J to 4 bases, leaving 12 bases not matched to a gene. The length of the CDR3 is 15 residues. Germline-derived CDR1 and CDR2 are MDHEN and SYDVKM. As DNA, the CDR3 is TGTGCCAGCACGGGACCAGGGGGAGTGGGCACTGAAGCTTTCTTT. This codes for CASTGPGGVGTEAFF.

The V and J genes are TRBV7-9 and TRBJ1-2, with 7 bases matching TRBD1. Unmatched junction bases numbered 16, after V lost 1 base and J lost 8 bases. CDR1 is SEHNR, CDR2 FQNEAQ, per germline (reference sequence). The CDR3 is 17 residues long. The CDR3 nucleotides read TGTGCCAGCAGCTTAGGCGACACAGGGGCGAGAGGGGAAGGCTACACCTTC. The encoded protein is CASSLGDTGARGEGYTF.

This clone was counted once. The rearrangement joins TRBV18 to TRBJ2-4, with TRBD2 matching over 8 bases. In germline, CDR1 is KGHSH, CDR2 LQKENI. The CDR3 runs to 16 residues. With 3 bases clipped from V and 5 bases from J, the junction kept 9 bases outside the gene matches. This CDR3 is CASSPEAGRAQNIQYF. For the CDR3, the DNA is TGTGCCAGCTCACCGGAGGCCGGGAGGGCGCAAAACATTCAGTACTTC.

J is TRBJ2-7 and V is TRBV7-8; 14 positions match TRBD2. CDR1 is SGHVS and CDR2 is FQNEAQ in the germline V gene. The J segment lost 0 bases and the V segment lost 1 base, leaving 8 bases of the junction unmatched. The CDR3 consists of 19 residues. CDR3 loop: CASSLVRTSGRRSSYEQYF. CDR3 DNA sequence: TGTGCCAGCAGCTTAGTACGGACTAGCGGGAGGCGATCCTCCTACGAGCAGTACTTC.

This rearrangement joins TRBV19 to TRBJ1-1; TRBD1 agrees at 8 bases. The junction had 2 bases not matched to a gene; V was cut back by 8 bases and J by 3 bases. CDR1 LNHDA and CDR2 SQIVND come from the germline V gene (reference sequence). The CDR3 consists of 12 residues. DNA of the CDR3: TGTGCCAGTGACAGGGGTGACACTGAAGCTTTCTTT. This encodes CASDRGDTEAFF.

This clone was seen once. The gene calls are TRBV7-9 and TRBJ1-3, with 8 positions matching TRBD1. This CDR3 spans 16 amino acids. V shed 6 bases and J 0 bases; nucleotides not matched to a gene: 7. The germline V gene encodes CDR1 SEHNR and CDR2 FQNEAQ (reference sequence). In nucleotides, the CDR3 is TGTGCCAGCAGTCGCACCGACAGGGGCTCTGGAAACACCATATATTTT. It is translated as CASSRTDRGSGNTIYF.

This clone has just a few counts. The chain joins TRBV19 to TRBJ1-5; D uncertain. CDR1 is LNHDA, CDR2 SQIVND, per germline (reference sequence). The CDR3 has 14 residues. The V end was cut by 3 bases, the J end by 4 bases, with 10 bases between. CDR3 nucleotides: TGTGCCAGTAGTATTGTCGGTGGTAATCAGCCCCAGCATTTT. It yields the protein CASSIVGGNQPQHF.

This sequence joins TRBV2 and TRBJ1-5, with a weak D call TRBD1 (6 bases). CDR1 is SNHLY, CDR2 FYNNEI, per germline. The V end was cut by 0 bases, the J end by 2 bases, with 14 bases between. The CDR3 sequence is 17 residues long. CDR3 in amino acids: CASSEAQRGKGNQPQHF. The CDR3 DNA reads TGTGCCAGCAGTGAAGCGCAAAGGGGGAAAGGCAATCAGCCCCAGCATTTT.

The genes are TRBV5-4 and TRBJ1-2; 8 bases align to TRBD1. The germline gives CDR1 SGHNT, CDR2 YYREEE (reference sequence). V dropped 1 base and J dropped 8; count of bases not matched to a gene: 7. CDR3 length: 14 residues. The CDR3 nucleotides read TGTGCCAGCAGCTTGCGACAGGGGCCCGGGGGCTACACCTTC. It specifies CASSLRQGPGGYTF.

This clone was detected a few times. The same CDR3 can be traced to other DNA sequences in this sample. J is TRBJ1-1 and V is TRBV9; possible D gene TRBD1, 5 bases. Trimming left V 1 base short and J 2 bases short, with 6 bases between. This CDR3 is 13 amino acids long. Germline V CDR1 and CDR2: SGDLS, YYNGEE. The CDR3 reads CASSVQGNTEAFF. In nucleotides, the CDR3 is TGTGCCAGCAGCGTACAGGGAAACACTGAAGCTTTCTTT. Full variable domain (missing parts from reference TRBV9 and TRBJ1-1): DSGVTQTPKHLITATGQRVTLRCSPRSGDLSVYWYQQSLDQGLQFLIQYYNGEERAKGNILERFSAQQFPDLHSELNLSSLELGDSALYFCASSVQGNTEAFFGQGTRLTVV.

The chain joins TRBV6-1 to TRBJ2-1; D remains ambiguous. Germline values: CDR1 MNHNS, CDR2 SASEGT. Trimming stripped 4 bases from V and 0 bases from J, with 10 bases between. The CDR3 runs 15 residues. In DNA, the CDR3 is TGTGCCAGCAGTGGAGTTTGGGACTCCTACAATGAGCAGTTCTTC. It translates to CASSGVWDSYNEQFF.

A remark on this clone: A much more abundant neighbour one base away suggests this may be a read error. V is TRBV7-9 and J is TRBJ2-3, with D perhaps matching TRBD1 or TRBD2 (5 bases each). Germline V gene lookup returns CDR1 SEHNR and CDR2 FQNEAQ (reference sequence). Between the trimmed V and J ends, which lost 5 bases and 2 bases, there was a span of 8 bases. The CDR3 length is 13 residues. CDR3 DNA: TGTGCCAGCAGCCCCGGGGCCACAGATACGCAGTATTTT. It yields the protein CASSPGATDTQYF.

The chain carries TRBV7-6 and TRBJ1-3; the match to TRBD1 covers 8 bases. CDR3 length equals 15 residues. The ends lost 5 bases at V and 7 bases at J; junction bases unmatched: 10. CDR1 is SGHVS, CDR2 FNYEAQ, per germline. CDR3 loop: CASSPQTGQVNTIYF. CDR3 coding DNA: TGTGCCAGCAGCCCACAAACGGGACAGGTTAACACCATATATTTT.

This rearrangement joins TRBV7-2 to TRBJ2-6, with a possible D match to TRBD2 (6 bases). V was trimmed by 6 bases and J by 0 bases, leaving 18 bases between them. Looked up from germline, CDR1 is SGHTA and CDR2 is FQGNSA. The CDR3 has 18 residues. DNA for the CDR3: TGTGCCAGCAGTGACCGGGCCTTGGGGGGCTCTGGGGCCAACGTCCTGACTTTC. Amino acids: CASSDRALGGSGANVLTF.